One and the same sample provided the 10 T cell receptor beta chains below, sequenced in a study of T cell responses to AZD1222 COVID-19 vaccine. Only in-frame clones appear in the TCRdb table, and some are missing; sequencing was by immunoSEQ multiplex PCR. The data show 150,000 or so clones, 90% to 95% seen once. This material consisted of peripheral blood, taken 28 days after the second AZD1222 dose. These receptor sequences come from an adult who received the AZD1222 COVID-19 vaccine.

The chain combines TRBV5-1 with TRBJ2-7; 8 bases line up with TRBD1. The germline CDR1 and CDR2 sequences are SGHRS and YFSETQ. V dropped 3 bases and J dropped 0; count of bases not matched to a gene: 8. CDR3 size: 16 residues. CDR3 nucleotide sequence: TGCGCCAGCAGCTGGGCCCCTACAGGGGGCTCCTACGAGCAGTACTTC. This codes for CASSWAPTGGSYEQYF. Variable domain in full (rest from reference TRBV5-1 and TRBJ2-7): KAGVTQTPRYLIKTRGQQVTLSCSPISGHRSVSWYQQTPGQGLQFLFEYFSETQRNKGNFPGRFSGRQFSNSRSEMNVSTLELGDSALYLCASSWAPTGGSYEQYFGPGTRLTVT.

In its sample, this clone was seen once. V is TRBV27 and J is TRBJ2-1, with TRBD2 identical over 7 bases. V lost 1 base to trimming and J lost 1 base; unmatched junction nucleotides: 4. The germline V gene has CDR1 MNHEY and CDR2 SMNVEV (reference sequence). The CDR3 extends over 16 amino acids. The CDR3 bases are TGTGCCAGCAGTTTATGGGCGGGAGTGTCCTACAATGAGCAGTTCTTC. It is translated as CASSLWAGVSYNEQFF.

The chain joins TRBV7-8 to TRBJ2-2, with unresolved D. Germline V gene lookup returns CDR1 SGHVS and CDR2 FQNEAQ. The CDR3 runs 12 residues. Trimming left V 7 bases short and J 6 bases short, with 9 bases between. The CDR3 loop reads CASKKVAGELFF. The CDR3 nucleotides read TGTGCCAGCAAGAAGGTAGCCGGGGAGCTGTTTTTT.

V usage is TRBV9 and J usage is TRBJ2-5; 16 nucleotides match TRBD2. The CDR3 is 19 residues long. V shed 0 bases and J 2 bases; nucleotides not matched to a gene: 7. In germline, CDR1 is SGDLS, CDR2 YYNGEE. The CDR3 DNA reads TGTGCCAGCAGCGTAGGAGGGACTAGCGGGGGGGTACATCAAGAGACCCAGTACTTC. This sequence encodes CASSVGGTSGGVHQETQYF.

The V and J genes are TRBV7-2 and TRBJ1-2; 8 positions match TRBD1. The CDR3 extends over 14 amino acids. Per the germline V gene, CDR1 is SGHTA and CDR2 is FQGNSA. J was trimmed by 7 bases and V by 1 base; bases with no gene match: 5. The CDR3 region has the DNA TGTGCCAGCAGCTTAGGGGTGGACAGGGTTGGCTACACCTTC. It specifies CASSLGVDRVGYTF.

The CDR3 protein is CAVGTGNGNQPQHF. As DNA, the CDR3 is TGTGCCGTAGGGACAGGGAATGGAAATCAGCCCCAGCATTTT. This chain joins TRBV6-5 and TRBJ1-5, with 9 bases lining up with TRBD1. The J segment lost 4 bases and the V segment lost 11 bases, leaving 9 bases of the junction unmatched. CDR3 length: 14 residues. The germline V gene has CDR1 MNHEY and CDR2 SVGAGI.

The V and J genes are TRBV6-2 or TRBV6-3 and TRBJ1-6; no reliable D call. The V end lost 1 base, the J end lost 7 bases, and 14 bases lay between the germline ends. Germline CDR1 MNHEY, CDR2 SVGEGT. The CDR3 contains 16 residues. The CDR3 sequence: CASSYFQGRTNSPLHF. The CDR3 DNA is TGTGCCAGCAGTTACTTCCAAGGGAGGACCAATTCACCCCTCCACTTT.

For this clone: The germline gene is not matched at one end of the junction; a read error may be the cause. This rearrangement joins TRBV18 to TRBJ1-2; possible D gene TRBD1, 6 bases. The CDR3 has 18 residues. Germline V gene lookup returns CDR1 KGHSH and CDR2 LQKENI. The CDR3 DNA follows: TGTGCCAGCTCGCCACAGGGATCGGGGGCGGTACCGAACTATGGCTACACCTTC. Residues: CASSPQGSGAVPNYGYTF.

V and J are TRBV19 and TRBJ1-5, with 7 bases aligning to TRBD1. The CDR3 runs 12 residues. V lost 0 bases and J lost 15; bases outside the gene matches: 5. Germline V lookup: CDR1 LNHDA, CDR2 SQIVND (reference sequence). The CDR3 DNA reads TGTGCCAGTAGTATAGACCGACAGGGTCGGCATTTT. Translation gives CASSIDRQGRHF. Full variable domain (rest looked up from reference TRBV19 and TRBJ1-5): DGGITQSPKYLFRKEGQNVTLSCEQNLNHDAMYWYRQDPGQGLRLIYYSQIVNDFQKGDIAEGYSVSREKKESFPLTVTSAQKNPTAFYLCASSIDRQGRHFGDGTRLSIL.

V and J are TRBV5-6 and TRBJ2-5; 8 positions agree with TRBD1. J gave up 2 bases and V 4 bases, and 4 bases lay outside the gene matches. The CDR3 loop spans 14 amino acids. Germline values: CDR1 SGHDT, CDR2 YYEEEE. CDR3 loop: CASSRQGKQETQYF. For the CDR3, the DNA is TGTGCCAGCAGCAGACAGGGGAAACAAGAGACCCAGTACTTC.